Below, 26 T cell receptor beta chains from the same sample are listed, as sequenced in a study of blood T cells in healthy people across ages. The second PCR ran about 6 to 12 cycles with a sample-barcoded 5' primer and J-beta primers. TCRdb called the 5' RACE reads again in MiXCR, with one record for every CDR3 protein. The sample includes 790,000 or so distinct CDR3 sequences, roughly 50% of them seen just once. Source material: blood. Receptors originate from a man in his forties or fifties in good health.

In this sample, this clonotype turned up once. CDR3 DNA sequence: TGTGCCAGCAGCTTATCGGAGGGGGGTCCCTCCTACGAGCAGTACTTC. It codes for CASSLSEGGPSYEQYF. This chain links TRBV7-9 with TRBJ2-7; D possibly uses TRBD1 or TRBD2 (6 bases each). Per the germline V gene, CDR1 is SEHNR and CDR2 is FQNEAQ (reference sequence). The CDR3 contains 16 residues. Between the trimmed V and J ends, which lost 2 bases and 0 bases, there was a span of 14 bases.

The chain carries TRBV28 and TRBJ2-7, with TRBD2 matching over 9 bases. Germline V gene lookup returns CDR1 MDHEN and CDR2 SYDVKM. The CDR3 is 15 amino acids. The V segment lost 3 bases and the J segment 7 bases; nucleotides outside the gene matches: 10. This CDR3 reads CASSFGGGGLGEQYF. The CDR3 DNA follows: TGTGCCAGCAGTTTTGGCGGGGGGGGACTTGGAGAGCAGTACTTC.

The rearrangement links TRBV20-1 to TRBJ2-5; D perhaps matches TRBD1 (6 bases). V was pared by 0 bases and J by 1 base, with 12 bases between. The germline V gene has CDR1 DFQATT and CDR2 SNEGSKA (reference sequence). The CDR3 covers 15 residues. CDR3: CSARDFGDIQETQYF. CDR3 coding DNA: TGCAGTGCTAGAGATTTTGGGGACATCCAAGAGACCCAGTACTTC.

The chain employs TRBV19 and TRBJ2-1; D is unresolved. The CDR3 runs to 13 residues. The V gene's germline CDR1 is LNHDA and CDR2 SQIVND (reference sequence). V was pared by 1 base and J by 5 bases, with 6 bases between. The CDR3 DNA sequence: TGTGCCAGTAGTATAGGCAGGAACAATGAGCAGTTCTTC. Translated, it gives CASSIGRNNEQFF.

V usage is TRBV20-1 and J usage is TRBJ2-7; TRBD1 is a possible D gene (6 bases). Germline CDR1 and CDR2: DFQATT and SNEGSKA (reference sequence). The V end was cut by 5 bases, the J end by 3 bases, with 14 bases between. The CDR3 totals 13 residues. The CDR3 sequence is CSAPDSKNYEQYF. As DNA, the CDR3 is TGCAGTGCTCCGGACAGTAAGAACTACGAGCAGTACTTC.

The genes are TRBV28 and TRBJ2-1; D might be TRBD2 (6 bases). The CDR3 is 14 amino acids. CDR1 is MDHEN and CDR2 is SYDVKM in the germline V gene. V gave up 5 bases and J gave up 9 bases, with 17 bases separating them. CDR3: CASSPGTAWGEQFF. As DNA, the CDR3 is TGTGCCAGCAGTCCAGGGACTGCCTGGGGTGAGCAGTTCTTC.

V is TRBV7-9 and J is TRBJ2-1; no definite D call. Germline V gene data show CDR1 as SEHNR and CDR2 as FQNEAQ (reference sequence). The ends were cut back, 2 bases at V and 6 bases at J, with 17 bases in the middle. This CDR3 is built from 16 residues. CDR3 sequence reads: CASSLMGRPESNEQFF. The CDR3 DNA sequence: TGTGCCAGCAGCTTAATGGGAAGGCCGGAATCCAATGAGCAGTTCTTC.

The genes are TRBV4-2 and TRBJ2-1, with D unresolved. The CDR3 is made up of 13 amino acids. Trimming shortened V by 0 bases and J by 7 bases, and 7 bases separated the two germline ends. Per the germline V gene, CDR1 is LGHNA and CDR2 is YNFKEQ. In DNA, the CDR3 is TGTGCCAGCAGCCAAGATTACGGGAATGAGCAGTTCTTC. It codes for CASSQDYGNEQFF.

This clonotype was seen a single time. This chain uses TRBV6-5 with TRBJ2-1; unclear D gene. The CDR3 is 14 amino acids. Germline CDR1 and CDR2: MNHEY and SVGAGI. Trimming stripped 7 bases from V and 0 bases from J, with 10 bases between. Here the CDR3 reads CASTPESSYNEQFF. The DNA of the CDR3 is TGTGCCAGCACTCCGGAAAGCTCCTACAATGAGCAGTTCTTC.

This clonotype was observed a handful of times. In DNA, the CDR3 is TGTGCCAGCAGCTTAGTTGGGGGGACTAGCGGGACCTACGAGCAGTACTTC. Residues: CASSLVGGTSGTYEQYF. The rearrangement uses TRBV7-2 and TRBJ2-7, with 13 bases identical to TRBD2. The V gene end was trimmed by 1 base and the J gene end by 2 bases; junction bases not matched to a gene: 5. CDR1 is SGHTA, CDR2 FQGNSA, per germline. There are 17 residues in the CDR3.

This sequence joins TRBV7-9 and TRBJ2-1; 10 nucleotides match TRBD2. This CDR3 contains 17 residues. The junction had 7 bases not matched to a gene; V was cut back by 5 bases and J by 0 bases. Germline CDR1 is SEHNR and CDR2 is FQNEAQ (reference sequence). The CDR3 spells CASSTSGISGSYNEQFF. The CDR3 nucleotides are TGTGCCAGCAGCACTAGCGGGATCTCGGGCTCCTACAATGAGCAGTTCTTC.

This clonotype occurred a few times. The CDR3 loop reads CASSLDRDTGANVLTF. The CDR3 DNA follows: TGTGCCAGCAGCCTGGACAGGGACACTGGGGCCAACGTCCTGACTTTC. The genes are TRBV9 and TRBJ2-6, with 8 bases aligning to TRBD1. The CDR3 runs 16 residues. Germline assignment: CDR1 SGDLS and CDR2 YYNGEE. The V and J ends lost 4 bases and 2 bases, in that order; junction bases with no gene match: 5.

The V call is TRBV20-1, the J call TRBJ1-1; possibly TRBD1 for D (5 bases). Germline values: CDR1 DFQATT, CDR2 SNEGSKA (reference sequence). Trimming stripped 7 bases from V and 7 bases from J, with 13 bases between. This CDR3 has 11 amino acids. The CDR3 DNA is TGCAGTGTTAGGGGCTGGGGTGAAGCTTTCTTT. Amino acid sequence: CSVRGWGEAFF.

This clonotype occurred once. V gene TRBV7-8 combines with J gene TRBJ2-2; maybe TRBD1 (5 bases). This CDR3 is built from 16 residues. CDR1 is SGHVS, CDR2 FQNEAQ, per germline. Trimming cost V 4 bases and J 7 bases, with 19 bases left between them. In DNA, the CDR3 is TGTGCCAGCAGCTCCGCTCGAGACAGCTATGGCGGGGAGCTGTTTTTT. Protein product: CASSSARDSYGGELFF.

The chain is built from TRBV20-1 and TRBJ2-1; D is perhaps TRBD2 (5 bases). The CDR3 length is 12 residues. V lost 0 bases to trimming and J lost 13 bases, with 13 bases between them. Germline CDR1 reads DFQATT; CDR2 reads SNEGSKA (reference sequence). Here the CDR3 reads CSARDQTSQQFF. Written as DNA, the CDR3 is TGCAGTGCTAGAGATCAAACTAGTCAACAGTTCTTC.

The J gene is TRBJ2-7, the V gene TRBV6-2 or TRBV6-3; no clear D gene. Between the trimmed V and J ends, which lost 1 base and 4 bases, there was a span of 8 bases. CDR3 length: 13 amino acids. Germline values: CDR1 MNHEY, CDR2 SVGEGT. The CDR3 is CASSYCYRYEQYF. The DNA for the CDR3 is TGTGCCAGCAGTTACTGCTACCGGTACGAGCAGTACTTC.

The J gene is TRBJ2-2, the V gene TRBV6-2 or TRBV6-3; TRBD2 aligns across 13 bases. Germline CDR1 reads MNHEY; CDR2 reads SVGEGT. V lost 5 bases to trimming and J lost 0 bases; unmatched junction nucleotides: 6. This CDR3 is 18 amino acids long. CDR3 bases: TGTGCCAGCAGTCAATACGGACTAGCGGGAGCGAACACCGGGGAGCTGTTTTTT. It is translated as CASSQYGLAGANTGELFF.

The chain is built from TRBV7-2 and TRBJ2-1; the D is unclear. This CDR3 spans 13 amino acids. The germline V gene encodes CDR1 SGHTA and CDR2 FQGNSA. The V gene lost 5 bases and the J gene lost 7 bases, with 12 bases spanning the gap. The CDR3 here is CASSPQVSNEQFF. For the CDR3, the DNA is TGTGCCAGCAGCCCCCAGGTCTCTAATGAGCAGTTCTTC.

This rearrangement joins TRBV28 to TRBJ1-2, with no clear D. With 6 bases removed from V and 4 bases from J, the gap between germline ends came to 15 bases. The CDR3 consists of 14 residues. CDR1 is MDHEN and CDR2 is SYDVKM in the germline V gene. In DNA form, the CDR3 reads TGTGCCAGCAGCTCTCCCGGCCAGCGCTATGGCTACACCTTC. This gives the protein CASSSPGQRYGYTF.

This clonotype was observed once. The chain combines TRBV10-3 with TRBJ1-4, with TRBD1 matching 9 bases. The V gene end was trimmed by 6 bases and the J gene end by 7 bases; junction bases not matched to a gene: 9. The germline V gene encodes CDR1 ENHRY and CDR2 SYGVKD. The CDR3 is 15 residues long. The CDR3 sequence is CAISQDRGTSEKLFF. DNA for the CDR3: TGTGCCATCAGCCAGGACAGGGGAACGAGTGAAAAACTGTTTTTT.

This clonotype was observed a handful of times. V gene TRBV4-3 combines with J gene TRBJ2-1; the match to TRBD1 covers 8 bases. The CDR3 has 15 residues. In germline, CDR1 is LGHNA, CDR2 YSLEER. Germline trimming cut 2 bases from V and 5 bases from J; bases unmatched to any gene: 5. CDR3 amino acids: CASSQRQGPHNEQFF. The CDR3 region has the DNA TGCGCCAGCAGCCAACGACAGGGGCCCCACAATGAGCAGTTCTTC.

The chain employs TRBV28 and TRBJ2-5; TRBD1 is a possible D gene (5 bases). Per the germline V gene, CDR1 is MDHEN and CDR2 is SYDVKM. The CDR3 length is 13 residues. V was cut by 7 bases and J by 1 base, with 10 bases left in between. The CDR3 DNA follows: TGTGCCAGCACCCGACAGTCCCAAGAGACCCAGTACTTC. This codes for CASTRQSQETQYF.

This chain links TRBV12-3 or TRBV12-4 with TRBJ1-4, with 8 bases aligning to TRBD1. The trim removed 2 bases at V and 0 bases at J, leaving 8 bases unmatched. The CDR3 has 18 amino acids. The CDR3 sequence: CASSLQGAADATNEKLFF. The CDR3 coding sequence is TGTGCCAGCAGTTTACAGGGGGCCGCCGATGCAACTAATGAAAAACTGTTTTTT.

This chain uses TRBV10-3 with TRBJ2-2; D uncertain. Germline CDR1 reads ENHRY; CDR2 reads SYGVKD. CDR3 length: 13 residues. V lost 9 bases, J lost 0 bases, and 8 bases lay in between. The CDR3 DNA is TGTGCCATTGAAAAGACGAACACCGGGGAGCTGTTTTTT. It yields the protein CAIEKTNTGELFF.

The gene calls are TRBV7-6 and TRBJ2-3, with 7 positions matching TRBD2. J gave up 7 bases and V 0 bases, and 10 bases lay outside the gene matches. The CDR3 consists of 16 residues. CDR1 is SGHVS, CDR2 FNYEAQ, per germline. This CDR3 is CASSLAQPGGGNTQYF. The DNA for the CDR3 is TGTGCCAGCAGCTTAGCCCAACCGGGGGGTGGAAATACGCAGTATTTT.

This clonotype was observed once. The chain combines TRBV4-3 with TRBJ2-6; a possible D gene is TRBD1 (5 bases). V was pared by 4 bases and J by 2 bases, with 18 bases between. The V gene's germline CDR1 is LGHNA and CDR2 YSLEER. The CDR3 is 18 residues long. In nucleotides, the CDR3 is TGCGCCAGCAGCCCTTTCCGATGGCAGGGTCCTGGGGCCAACGTCCTGACTTTC. Its translation is CASSPFRWQGPGANVLTF.